This TCR beta chain appears in the sequencing data of a study of cytomegalovirus exposure and HLA in healthy donors. Study-level findings and limits: A later analysis reportedly found that, within productive TCRs, an Asian-associated ancestry cluster had fewer N-insertions than the mean observed across the approximately 700 donors. A later analysis linked a missense variant in DCLRE1C to the trimming of TCR beta V and J genes. Most TCRs appeared rarely, but some public TCRs recurred in many donors.

This CDR3 has 16 amino acids. V shed 6 bases and J 7 bases; nucleotides not matched to a gene: 13. From germline, CDR1 is MDHEN and CDR2 SYDVKM. PCR primers comprised 60 Vbeta and 13 Jbeta primers. The repertoire was sequenced with immunoSEQ multiplex PCR; TCRdb's copy has only in-frame clones and lacks some. The repertoire holds roughly 72,000 clones, 70% to 75% seen once, with about 10% in the top ten. As to this clone: Antigen: not known.

The clonotype was recovered from a human donor in good health. The J gene is TRBJ2-5, the V gene TRBV28; TRBD2 matches at 11 bases. The specimen was PBMCs. CDR3 residues: CASSHLAGGIQGTQYF. For the CDR3, the DNA is TGTGCCAGCAGCCATTTAGCGGGAGGGATTCAGGGGACCCAGTACTTC.